Listed here is a single T cell receptor (beta chain). The PCR ran on 60 Vbeta and 13 Jbeta primers. Measured with immunoSEQ multiplex PCR; TCRdb has only the in-frame clones, and not every one. The sample has 90,000 to 120,000 clones; more than 65% are singletons. The record originates from a study of cytomegalovirus exposure and HLA in healthy donors. The germline CDR1 and CDR2 sequences are SEHNR and FQNEAQ (reference sequence). The V gene end was trimmed by 8 bases and the J gene end by 1 base; junction bases not matched to a gene: 8. The CDR3 spans 15 residues. This sequence was found in a male donor in good health and CMV-seronegative. The chain has TRBV7-9 and TRBJ2-1; TRBD1 matches 7 bases. Sequenced sample: PBMCs. This chain's CDR3 is CASVSQGTSYNEQFF. DNA for the CDR3: TGTGCCAGCGTTTCACAGGGGACGTCCTACAATGAGCAGTTCTTC.